Listed here are 27 T cell receptor beta chains from one sample, sequenced in a study of cytomegalovirus exposure and HLA in healthy donors. The PCR employed 60 Vbeta primers together with 13 Jbeta primers. Clones were sequenced by immunoSEQ multiplex PCR, and TCRdb holds only the in-frame ones, with some missing. The repertoire holds about 160,000 clones, with 70% to 80% as singletons. The specimen was PBMCs. The receptor set was obtained from a man between 60 and 75 years old in good health and CMV-seronegative.

This clone showed up just once. The V and J genes are TRBV7-8 and TRBJ1-5; D may be TRBD1 (6 bases). The CDR3 length is 15 residues. CDR1 and CDR2 from the germline V gene are SGHVS and FQNEAQ. With 4 bases removed from V and 1 base from J, the gap between germline ends came to 11 bases. The CDR3 loop reads CASSSRDKSNQPQHF. The CDR3 DNA reads as TGTGCCAGCAGCTCCCGGGACAAGAGCAATCAGCCCCAGCATTTT. The full variable domain, completed using reference TRBV7-8 and TRBJ1-5, is GAGVSQSPRYKVAKRGQDVALRCDPISGHVSLFWYQQALGQGPEFLTYFQNEAQLDKSGLPSDRFFAERPEGSVSTLKIQRTQQEDSAVYLCASSSRDKSNQPQHFGDGTRLSIL.

The gene calls are TRBV14 and TRBJ2-7, with D perhaps TRBD2 (7 bases). Germline CDR1 reads SGHDN; CDR2 reads FVKESK. The CDR3 consists of 16 residues. V shed 2 bases and J shed 2 bases, with 16 bases lying between them. The chain's CDR3 is CASSQPGRGGAYEQYF. The CDR3 region has the DNA TGTGCCAGCAGCCAACCGGGACGAGGGGGGGCCTACGAGCAGTACTTC.

This clone was seen a single time. This sequence joins TRBV4-2 and TRBJ2-1, with a tentative D call TRBD2 (6 bases). CDR3 length: 16 amino acids. V lost 1 base, J lost 3 bases, and 13 bases lay in between. The germline V gene has CDR1 LGHNA and CDR2 YNFKEQ. CDR3 coding DNA: TGTGCCAGCAGCCAAGTGGCGGGGAGAGACTACAATGAGCAGTTCTTC. This sequence encodes CASSQVAGRDYNEQFF.

This chain uses TRBV5-6 with TRBJ1-4, with D tentatively TRBD1 (5 bases). This CDR3 region has 13 residues. Germline V gives CDR1 SGHDT, CDR2 YYEEEE. Trimming pared 0 bases from V and 14 bases from J, leaving 14 bases between. The CDR3 protein is CASSLGQGGFLFF. In DNA, the CDR3 is TGTGCCAGCAGCTTGGGGCAGGGCGGCTTTCTGTTTTTT.

The gene calls are TRBV10-2 and TRBJ2-7, with TRBD2 matching 12 bases. This CDR3 has 16 residues. The V gene end was trimmed by 7 bases and the J gene end by 7 bases; junction bases not matched to a gene: 14. The germline CDR1 and CDR2 sequences are WSHSY and SAAADI. The CDR3, as DNA: TGCGCCAGCATGGCAGGCGCTAGCGGGGGGGCCTGGGAGCAGTACTTC. It yields the protein CASMAGASGGAWEQYF.

This clone appeared a single time. The chain employs TRBV11-2 and TRBJ2-7; no clear D gene. Germline V lookup: CDR1 SGHAT, CDR2 FQNNGV. Trimming took off 1 base at V and 3 bases at J, with 13 bases between the two ends. The CDR3 runs 15 residues. The CDR3 DNA is TGTGCCAGCAGCTTAGCCCGGGTTGCCTTCTACGAGCAGTACTTC. It yields the protein CASSLARVAFYEQYF.

Concerning this clone: Mismatch with germline at one junction end may stem from a read error. This chain uses TRBV29-1 with TRBJ1-2, with D hard to call. Germline values: CDR1 SQVTM, CDR2 ANQGSEA. This CDR3 contains 11 residues. In DNA form, the CDR3 reads TGCAGCGTTGAAAGGGAGACCTTGATAAGCTTC. This translates into CSVERETLISF.

The chain employs TRBV2 and TRBJ1-4; TRBD1 might be the D (6 bases). V was cut by 6 bases and J by 8 bases, with 22 bases left in between. The CDR3 consists of 16 residues. CDR1 and CDR2 (germline): SNHLY, FYNNEI. The CDR3 sequence: CASRGVQGRQGEKLFF. The CDR3 coding sequence is TGTGCCAGCAGAGGGGTGCAGGGGAGACAAGGCGAAAAACTGTTTTTT.

The chain has TRBV5-1 and TRBJ2-5, with 8 positions matching TRBD2. The CDR3 has 17 residues. Trimming cost V 4 bases and J 0 bases; bases outside gene matches: 11. The germline gives CDR1 SGHRS, CDR2 YFSETQ. The CDR3 sequence: CASSDVTSGKYQETQYF. The CDR3 DNA sequence: TGCGCCAGCAGCGATGTAACTAGCGGCAAGTACCAAGAGACCCAGTACTTC.

V and J are TRBV29-1 and TRBJ1-1; the match to TRBD1 covers 9 bases. The germline gives CDR1 SQVTM, CDR2 ANQGSEA. This CDR3 has 13 amino acids. After removal of 5 bases from V and 4 bases from J, the junction contained 5 bases not matched to a gene. The CDR3 DNA is TGCAGCGTTCCACAGGGGGCGGGCACTGAAGCTTTCTTT. This sequence encodes CSVPQGAGTEAFF.

The rearrangement links TRBV18 to TRBJ1-4; 9 bases line up with TRBD1. The germline V gene encodes CDR1 KGHSH and CDR2 LQKENI. Germline trimming cut 2 bases from V and 0 bases from J; bases unmatched to any gene: 1. CDR3 length equals 16 residues. The CDR3 loop is CASSPTGGTTNEKLFF. CDR3 DNA: TGTGCCAGCTCACCAACAGGGGGCACAACTAATGAAAAACTGTTTTTT.

The chain combines TRBV10-2 with TRBJ2-7; D might be TRBD2 (6 bases). In germline, CDR1 is WSHSY, CDR2 SAAADI. With 5 bases removed from V and 5 bases from J, the gap between germline ends came to 13 bases. The CDR3 is 13 amino acids. Here the CDR3 reads CASSIPGRNEQYF. The DNA for the CDR3 is TGCGCCAGCAGTATCCCGGGGAGGAACGAGCAGTACTTC.

The chain couples TRBV19 to TRBJ1-1; 7 positions agree with TRBD1. Germline V gene sequence: CDR1 LNHDA, CDR2 SQIVND (reference sequence). V lost 8 bases and J lost 7; bases outside the gene matches: 13. The CDR3 sequence is 14 residues long. This chain's CDR3 is CASDNQGGGDEAFF. CDR3 coding DNA: TGTGCCAGTGATAACCAGGGGGGCGGGGATGAAGCTTTCTTT.

V is TRBV7-9 and J is TRBJ2-7, with 11 bases fitting TRBD2. The CDR3 covers 16 residues. Germline V CDR1 and CDR2: SEHNR, FQNEAQ (reference sequence). V was clipped by 4 bases and J by 5 bases; unmatched bases: 10. The CDR3 protein is CASSSSGRSALHEQYF. The CDR3 region has the DNA TGTGCCAGCAGCTCTAGCGGGAGGTCGGCTCTCCACGAGCAGTACTTC.

The chain has TRBV9 and TRBJ2-1, with 12 bases matching TRBD2. CDR1 and CDR2 (germline): SGDLS, YYNGEE. The CDR3 consists of 15 residues. V lost 4 bases to trimming and J lost 7 bases; unmatched junction nucleotides: 6. CDR3 nucleotide sequence: TGTGCCAGCAGCAACCTAGCGGGAGGGCTAAATGAGCAGTTCTTC. This gives the protein CASSNLAGGLNEQFF.

The chain employs TRBV11-1 and TRBJ2-2; 11 bases are shared with TRBD2. CDR1 is SGHAT and CDR2 is FQDESV in the germline V gene (reference sequence). CDR3 length: 16 residues. V gave up 5 bases and J gave up 6 bases; unmatched junction bases: 8. This CDR3 reads CASSRGLAGGPGELFF. The CDR3 DNA follows: TGTGCCAGCAGCCGAGGCCTAGCGGGGGGACCCGGGGAGCTGTTTTTT.

V gene TRBV7-9 combines with J gene TRBJ2-3, with 8 positions matching TRBD2. Germline loops: CDR1 SEHNR, CDR2 FQNEAQ (reference sequence). The length of the CDR3 is 16 residues. J gave up 3 bases and V 6 bases, and 11 bases lay outside the gene matches. The DNA for the CDR3 is TGTGCCAGCAGTCCCCCGGGGGGGAGGTTTACAGATACGCAGTATTTT. As protein: CASSPPGGRFTDTQYF.

The J gene is TRBJ1-4, the V gene TRBV7-6; D unresolved. With 5 bases removed from V and 3 bases from J, the gap between germline ends came to 7 bases. The CDR3 totals 13 residues. Germline CDR1 and CDR2: SGHVS and FNYEAQ. CDR3 region: CASSLNSNEKLFF. The DNA of the CDR3 is TGTGCCAGCAGCCTAAATTCTAATGAAAAACTGTTTTTT.

V usage is TRBV10-3 and J usage is TRBJ2-1; D call uncertain. Trimming left V 10 bases short and J 6 bases short, with 13 bases between. Looked up from germline, CDR1 is ENHRY and CDR2 is SYGVKD. The CDR3 length is 12 residues. As DNA, the CDR3 is TGTGCCACCAACAACGCTGGCAATGAGCAGTTCTTC. Its translation is CATNNAGNEQFF.

The CDR3 sequence: CASSDRGEKLFF. The CDR3 DNA sequence: TGTGCCAGCAGTGACCGGGGAGAAAAACTGTTTTTT. V is TRBV2 and J is TRBJ1-4, with no clear D. The CDR3 spans 12 residues. V lost 3 bases, J lost 8 bases, and 7 bases lay in between. CDR1 is SNHLY and CDR2 is FYNNEI in the germline V gene.

The chain joins TRBV28 to TRBJ2-5, with 9 positions matching TRBD1. The J call may not be correct, given that the DNA end is closer to TRBJ2-7. Germline-derived CDR1 and CDR2 are MDHEN and SYDVKM. The CDR3 has 15 amino acids. The CDR3 DNA is TGTGCCAGCAGCTCCGGGACAGGGAGCTCCTACGAGCAGTACTTC. Translating it yields CASSSGTGSSYEQYF.

The J gene is TRBJ2-4, the V gene TRBV7-2; 8 positions match TRBD2. The J segment lost 8 bases and the V segment lost 5 bases, leaving 8 bases of the junction unmatched. The CDR3 totals 14 residues. Germline V CDR1 and CDR2: SGHTA, FQGNSA. CDR3 sequence: CASSMIRGGDIQYF. The CDR3 nucleotides read TGTGCCAGCAGCATGATTCGGGGGGGGGACATTCAGTACTTC.

The chain combines TRBV28 with TRBJ1-2; perhaps TRBD1 as D (6 bases). The germline V gene has CDR1 MDHEN and CDR2 SYDVKM. V was cut by 3 bases and J by 5 bases, with 16 bases left in between. There are 15 residues in the CDR3. The CDR3 loop is CASSLEGGSGYGYTF. CDR3 DNA: TGTGCCAGCAGTTTGGAGGGGGGGTCGGGGTATGGCTACACCTTC.

The rearrangement uses TRBV6-1 and TRBJ2-7; the match to TRBD1 covers 8 bases. This CDR3 region has 15 residues. The V and J ends lost 5 bases and 3 bases, in that order; junction bases with no gene match: 9. The germline V gene encodes CDR1 MNHNS and CDR2 SASEGT. In nucleotides, the CDR3 is TGTGCCAGCAGTACCCTCGGGACAGGTATCTACGAGCAGTACTTC. It encodes CASSTLGTGIYEQYF.

The chain uses TRBV30 and TRBJ1-2; no firm D call. CDR1 is GTSNPN and CDR2 is SVGIG in the germline V gene (reference sequence). The CDR3 length is 12 residues. V was cut by 2 bases and J by 4 bases, with 8 bases left in between. The CDR3 sequence: CAWSIGFYGYTF. The CDR3 region has the DNA TGTGCCTGGAGTATCGGGTTCTATGGCTACACCTTC.

The V call is TRBV7-9, the J call TRBJ1-1; D perhaps matches TRBD1 (5 bases). The CDR3 loop spans 14 amino acids. Trimming pared 2 bases from V and 0 bases from J, leaving 7 bases between. Germline CDR1 is SEHNR and CDR2 is FQNEAQ (reference sequence). The CDR3 is CASSLMTVNTEAFF. DNA of the CDR3: TGTGCCAGCAGCTTAATGACAGTGAACACTGAAGCTTTCTTT.

The V and J genes are TRBV2 and TRBJ2-5; 7 bases line up with TRBD2. The DNA matches TRBJ2-7 better at its end, which makes the J call doubtful. Germline CDR1 and CDR2: SNHLY and FYNNEI. The CDR3 is 13 residues long. Here the CDR3 DNA reads TGTGCCAGCACCCCGGGACTACCCTACGAGCAGTACTTC. Its translation is CASTPGLPYEQYF.